What follows are 16 T cell receptor beta chains derived from one specimen sequenced in a study of blood T cell repertoires in COVID-19. Only in-frame clones appear in the TCRdb table, and some are missing; sequencing was by immunoSEQ multiplex PCR. This table has about 330,000 clones, about 82% appearing once. Material for sequencing was peripheral blood. These receptors came from a woman aged 45-65 years with acute or convalescent COVID-19.

This sequence joins TRBV2 and TRBJ1-4, with D hard to call. V was cut by 3 bases and J by 4 bases, with 9 bases left in between. Germline V gene data show CDR1 as SNHLY and CDR2 as FYNNEI. The CDR3 is made up of 14 amino acids. The CDR3, as DNA: TGTGCCAGCAGTGAGGCGGGGATTAATGAAAAACTGTTTTTT. Amino acids: CASSEAGINEKLFF.

The gene calls are TRBV9 and TRBJ1-2; D is unresolved. With 2 bases removed from V and 9 bases from J, the gap between germline ends came to 8 bases. This CDR3 comprises 11 residues. From germline, CDR1 is SGDLS and CDR2 YYNGEE. The CDR3 spells CASSVSGSYTF. CDR3 nucleotides: TGTGCCAGCAGCGTCTCGGGGAGCTACACCTTC. The variable domain in full, with the rest retrieved from reference TRBV9 and TRBJ1-2, is DSGVTQTPKHLITATGQRVTLRCSPRSGDLSVYWYQQSLDQGLQFLIQYYNGEERAKGNILERFSAQQFPDLHSELNLSSLELGDSALYFCASSVSGSYTFGSGTRLTVV.

The V gene is TRBV7-3, the J gene TRBJ2-1; tentatively, D is TRBD2 (5 bases). Germline V gives CDR1 SGHTA, CDR2 FQGTGA. Trimming stripped 5 bases from V and 2 bases from J, with 10 bases between. The CDR3 sequence is 14 residues long. Here the CDR3 DNA reads TGTGCCAGCAGCCCAGGAGGTCCCTACAATGAGCAGTTCTTC. Protein sequence: CASSPGGPYNEQFF.

The J gene is TRBJ2-2, the V gene TRBV24-1; 14 bases match TRBD2. The CDR3 is 17 residues long. Germline lookup yields CDR1 KGHDR and CDR2 SFDVKD. J was trimmed by 3 bases and V by 2 bases; bases with no gene match: 1. The CDR3 protein is CATSDWGLAGDTGELFF. DNA for the CDR3: TGTGCCACCAGTGATTGGGGACTAGCGGGAGACACCGGGGAGCTGTTTTTT.

This CDR3 reads CAISGSIDEKLFF. Here the CDR3 DNA reads TGTGCCATCAGTGGGTCCATAGATGAAAAACTGTTTTTT. This chain connects TRBV10-3 to TRBJ1-4, with unresolved D. The CDR3 length is 13 residues. Germline loops: CDR1 ENHRY, CDR2 SYGVKD. V was cut by 4 bases and J by 6 bases, with 9 bases left in between.

This clone has more than one count but fewer than ten. In the same sample, other DNA sequences code for this CDR3. The chain uses TRBV28 and TRBJ2-2; 7 positions match TRBD2. The germline V gene has CDR1 MDHEN and CDR2 SYDVKM. J lost 7 bases, V lost 2 bases, and 4 bases had no gene match. CDR3 length equals 14 residues. In nucleotides, the CDR3 is TGTGCCAGCAGTTTAGGGGGGGGTCACGGGGAGCTGTTTTTT. Translation: CASSLGGGHGELFF. Using reference TRBV28 and TRBJ2-2 for the parts outside the CDR3, the full variable domain is DVKVTQSSRYLVKRTGEKVFLECVQDMDHENMFWYRQDPGLGLRLIYFSYDVKMKEKGDIPEGYSVSREKKERFSLILESASTNQTSMYLCASSLGGGHGELFFGEGSRLTVL.

This rearrangement joins TRBV7-9 to TRBJ1-6, with D unresolved. There are 17 residues in the CDR3. Trimming shortened V by 1 base and J by 5 bases, and 15 bases separated the two germline ends. Germline lookup yields CDR1 SEHNR and CDR2 FQNEAQ (reference sequence). CDR3 nucleotides: TGTGCCAGCAGCTTAGGGGATGCGGGGAGGCATAATTCACCCCTCCACTTT. Protein product: CASSLGDAGRHNSPLHF.

The chain has TRBV2 and TRBJ1-2, with 7 bases matching TRBD1. V lost 4 bases, J lost 6 bases, and 5 bases stayed unmatched. Germline CDR1 reads SNHLY; CDR2 reads FYNNEI. The CDR3 sequence is 13 residues long. CDR3 region: CASSGQGPDGYTF. The CDR3 coding sequence is TGTGCCAGCAGTGGACAGGGCCCGGATGGCTACACCTTC.

The V gene is TRBV5-1, the J gene TRBJ1-2; D uncertain. CDR1 and CDR2 from the germline V gene are SGHRS and YFSETQ. Trimming removed 0 bases from V and 6 bases from J, with 12 bases in between. The CDR3 length is 14 residues. CDR3 in amino acids: CASSLGPLADGYTF. CDR3 DNA sequence: TGCGCCAGCAGCTTGGGCCCCCTGGCGGATGGCTACACCTTC.

This chain uses TRBV7-2 with TRBJ2-1, with a possible D match to TRBD2 (6 bases). CDR1 is SGHTA and CDR2 is FQGNSA in the germline V gene. The CDR3 consists of 15 residues. V was trimmed by 1 base and J by 7 bases, leaving 14 bases between them. For the CDR3, the DNA is TGTGCCAGCAGCTTAGACATCGGGAGAGGGAATGAGCAGTTCTTC. This sequence encodes CASSLDIGRGNEQFF. Using reference TRBV7-2 and TRBJ2-1 for the parts outside the CDR3, the full variable domain is GAGVSQSPSNKVTEKGKDVELRCDPISGHTALYWYRQSLGQGLEFLIYFQGNSAPDKSGLPSDRFSAERTGGSVSTLTIQRTQQEDSAVYLCASSLDIGRGNEQFFGPGTRLTVL.

The chain recombines TRBV7-6 with TRBJ2-2, with 13 bases identical to TRBD2. The CDR3 is 18 residues long. V was clipped by 5 bases and J by 1 base; unmatched bases: 7. Germline V gene lookup returns CDR1 SGHVS and CDR2 FNYEAQ. CDR3 sequence: CASSEGLAGLKNTGELFF. CDR3 DNA sequence: TGTGCCAGCAGCGAGGGACTAGCGGGGCTCAAGAACACCGGGGAGCTGTTTTTT. The whole variable domain, filled in from reference TRBV7-6 and TRBJ2-2, reads GAGVSQSPRYKVTKRGQDVALRCDPISGHVSLYWYRQALGQGPEFLTYFNYEAQQDKSGLPNDRFSAERPEGSISTLTIQRTEQRDSAMYRCASSEGLAGLKNTGELFFGEGSRLTVL.

The V and J genes are TRBV7-3 and TRBJ2-3, with TRBD1 matching over 7 bases. Unmatched junction bases numbered 6, after V lost 5 bases and J lost 4 bases. The germline V gene encodes CDR1 SGHTA and CDR2 FQGTGA. The CDR3 is made up of 14 amino acids. CDR3 residues: CASSPDRVADTQYF. In DNA, the CDR3 is TGTGCCAGCAGCCCAGACAGGGTGGCAGATACGCAGTATTTT.

CDR3 nucleotides: TGTGCCAGCAGCTTAGACCGACTAGCGGGTAACACCGGGGAGCTGTTTTTT. It specifies CASSLDRLAGNTGELFF. The chain carries TRBV7-7 and TRBJ2-2; 10 nucleotides line up with TRBD2. The CDR3 is 17 residues long. The J segment lost 2 bases and the V segment lost 1 base, leaving 4 bases of the junction unmatched. Germline-derived CDR1 and CDR2 are SSHAT and FNYEAQ (reference sequence).

The chain is built from TRBV19 and TRBJ1-1; D ambiguous. The V end lost 8 bases, the J end lost 11 bases, and 21 bases lay between the germline ends. The CDR3 is made up of 13 amino acids. Germline V gives CDR1 LNHDA, CDR2 SQIVND (reference sequence). The CDR3 spells CASGMDGRRMAFF. The CDR3, as DNA: TGTGCCAGTGGCATGGACGGGAGAAGGATGGCTTTCTTT.

The chain uses TRBV9 and TRBJ2-2; D perhaps matches TRBD1 (6 bases). The CDR3 is made up of 14 amino acids. Germline V CDR1 and CDR2: SGDLS, YYNGEE. V was pared by 7 bases and J by 2 bases, with 12 bases between. CDR3 coding DNA: TGTGCCAGCGCAACAGGGCGAAACACCGGGGAGCTGTTTTTT. Its translation: CASATGRNTGELFF.

This clone was observed a handful of times. The chain combines TRBV4-1 with TRBJ2-2; 8 nucleotides agree with TRBD2. CDR1 is MGHRA, CDR2 YSYEKL, per germline. This CDR3 has 15 amino acids. The J segment lost 0 bases and the V segment lost 3 bases, leaving 0 bases of the junction unmatched. The CDR3 bases are TGCGCCAGCAGCCATAGCGGGGCGAACACCGGGGAGCTGTTTTTT. The encoded protein is CASSHSGANTGELFF.